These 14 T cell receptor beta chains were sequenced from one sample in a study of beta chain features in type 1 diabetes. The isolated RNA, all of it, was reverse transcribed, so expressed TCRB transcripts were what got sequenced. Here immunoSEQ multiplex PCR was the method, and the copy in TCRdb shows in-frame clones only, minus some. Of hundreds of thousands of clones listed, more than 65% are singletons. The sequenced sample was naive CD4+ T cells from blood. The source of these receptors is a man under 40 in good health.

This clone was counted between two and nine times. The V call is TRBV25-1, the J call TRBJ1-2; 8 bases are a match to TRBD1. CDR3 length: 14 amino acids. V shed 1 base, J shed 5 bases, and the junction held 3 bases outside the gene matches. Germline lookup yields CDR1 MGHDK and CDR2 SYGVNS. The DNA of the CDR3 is TGTGCCAGCAGTGAATTGGACAGGGAGTATGGCTACACCTTC. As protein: CASSELDREYGYTF.

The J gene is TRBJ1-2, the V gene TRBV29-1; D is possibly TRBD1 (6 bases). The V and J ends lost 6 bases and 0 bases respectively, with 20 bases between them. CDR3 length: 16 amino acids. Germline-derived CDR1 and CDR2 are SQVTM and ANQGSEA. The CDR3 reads CSVLSGVRSPNYGYTF. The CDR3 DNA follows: TGCAGCGTCCTTTCAGGGGTGAGGAGCCCTAACTATGGCTACACCTTC.

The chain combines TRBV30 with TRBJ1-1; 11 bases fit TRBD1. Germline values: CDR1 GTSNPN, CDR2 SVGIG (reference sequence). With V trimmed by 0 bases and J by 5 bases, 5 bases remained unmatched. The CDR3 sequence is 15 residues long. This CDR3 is CAWSVLRDRGTEAFF. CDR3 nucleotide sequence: TGTGCCTGGAGTGTACTGAGGGACAGGGGGACTGAAGCTTTCTTT.

This CDR3 is CSVEHRKTGGFDGYTF. The CDR3 coding sequence is TGCAGCGTTGAACACAGGAAGACAGGGGGTTTCGATGGCTACACCTTC. V is TRBV29-1 and J is TRBJ1-2; 9 nucleotides align to TRBD1. Germline CDR1 reads SQVTM; CDR2 reads ANQGSEA. The V and J ends lost 2 bases and 6 bases, in that order; junction bases with no gene match: 13. This CDR3 region has 16 residues.

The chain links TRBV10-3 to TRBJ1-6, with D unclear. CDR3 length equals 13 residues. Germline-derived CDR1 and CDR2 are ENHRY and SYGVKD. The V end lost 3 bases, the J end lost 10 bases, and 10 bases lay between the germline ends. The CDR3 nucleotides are TGTGCCATCAGTGACGGGAACAACTCACCCCTCCACTTT. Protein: CAISDGNNSPLHF.

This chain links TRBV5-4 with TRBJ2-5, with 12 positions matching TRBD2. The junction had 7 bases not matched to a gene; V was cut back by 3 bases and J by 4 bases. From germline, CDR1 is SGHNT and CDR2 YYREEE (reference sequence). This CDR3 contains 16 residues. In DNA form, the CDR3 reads TGTGCCAGCAGCTCAAAACTAGCGGGGGGTAGAGAGACCCAGTACTTC. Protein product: CASSSKLAGGRETQYF.

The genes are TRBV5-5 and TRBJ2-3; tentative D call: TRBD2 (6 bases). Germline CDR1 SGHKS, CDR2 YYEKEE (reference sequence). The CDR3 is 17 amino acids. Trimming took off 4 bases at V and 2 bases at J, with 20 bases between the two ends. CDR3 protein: CASSRRLGGEITDTQYF. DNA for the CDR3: TGTGCCAGCAGCCGGAGGCTTGGCGGGGAGATCACAGATACGCAGTATTTT.

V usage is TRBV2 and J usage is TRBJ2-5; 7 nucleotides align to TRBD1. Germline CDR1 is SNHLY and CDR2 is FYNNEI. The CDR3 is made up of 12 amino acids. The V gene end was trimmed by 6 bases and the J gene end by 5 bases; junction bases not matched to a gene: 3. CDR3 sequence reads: CASSLTGETQYF. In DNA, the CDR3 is TGTGCCAGCAGCCTGACAGGGGAGACCCAGTACTTC. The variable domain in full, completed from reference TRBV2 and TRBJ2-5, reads EPEVTQTPSHQVTQMGQEVILRCVPISNHLYFYWYRQILGQKVEFLVSFYNNEISEKSEIFDDQFSVERPDGSNFTLKIRSTKLEDSAMYFCASSLTGETQYFGPGTRLLVL.

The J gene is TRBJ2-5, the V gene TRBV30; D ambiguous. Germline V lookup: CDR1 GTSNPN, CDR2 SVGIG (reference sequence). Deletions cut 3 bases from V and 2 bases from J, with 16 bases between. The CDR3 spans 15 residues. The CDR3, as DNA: TGTGCCTGGAGAATAGCCGCCTCCCTTCAAGAGACCCAGTACTTC. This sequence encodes CAWRIAASLQETQYF.

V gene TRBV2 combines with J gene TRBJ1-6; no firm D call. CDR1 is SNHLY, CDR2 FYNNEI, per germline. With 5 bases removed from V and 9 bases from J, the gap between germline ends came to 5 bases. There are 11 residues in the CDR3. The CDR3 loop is CASSIGSPLHF. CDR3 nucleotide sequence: TGTGCCAGCAGTATAGGTTCACCCCTCCACTTT. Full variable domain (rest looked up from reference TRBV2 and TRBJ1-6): EPEVTQTPSHQVTQMGQEVILRCVPISNHLYFYWYRQILGQKVEFLVSFYNNEISEKSEIFDDQFSVERPDGSNFTLKIRSTKLEDSAMYFCASSIGSPLHFGNGTRLTVT.

The chain's CDR3 is CSVDTDLRTDTQYF. The CDR3 DNA reads as TGCAGCGTTGATACGGACCTCCGCACAGATACGCAGTATTTT. V gene TRBV29-1 combines with J gene TRBJ2-3; D gene uncertain. This CDR3 region has 14 residues. CDR1 is SQVTM and CDR2 is ANQGSEA in the germline V gene. The germline V and J ends were trimmed by 3 bases and 1 base, with 11 bases remaining between them.

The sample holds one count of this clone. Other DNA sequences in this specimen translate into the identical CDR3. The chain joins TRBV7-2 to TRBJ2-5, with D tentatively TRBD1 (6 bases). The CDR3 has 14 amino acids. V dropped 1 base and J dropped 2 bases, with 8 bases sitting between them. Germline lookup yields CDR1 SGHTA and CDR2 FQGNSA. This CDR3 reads CASSLGGTQETQYF. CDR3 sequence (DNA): TGTGCCAGCAGCTTAGGGGGGACACAAGAGACCCAGTACTTC.

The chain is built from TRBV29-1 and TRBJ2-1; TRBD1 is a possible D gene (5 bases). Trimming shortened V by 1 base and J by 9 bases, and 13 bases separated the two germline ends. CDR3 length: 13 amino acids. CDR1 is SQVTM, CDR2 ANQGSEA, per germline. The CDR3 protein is CSVEGTPRTEQFF. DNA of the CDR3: TGCAGCGTTGAAGGGACACCGAGGACTGAGCAGTTCTTC.

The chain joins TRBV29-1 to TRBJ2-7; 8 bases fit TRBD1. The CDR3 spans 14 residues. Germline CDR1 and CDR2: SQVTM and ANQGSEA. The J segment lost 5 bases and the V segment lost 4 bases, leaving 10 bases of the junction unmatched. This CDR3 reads CSVGSGQGIHEQYF. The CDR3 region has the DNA TGCAGCGTTGGCTCAGGACAGGGTATCCACGAGCAGTACTTC.